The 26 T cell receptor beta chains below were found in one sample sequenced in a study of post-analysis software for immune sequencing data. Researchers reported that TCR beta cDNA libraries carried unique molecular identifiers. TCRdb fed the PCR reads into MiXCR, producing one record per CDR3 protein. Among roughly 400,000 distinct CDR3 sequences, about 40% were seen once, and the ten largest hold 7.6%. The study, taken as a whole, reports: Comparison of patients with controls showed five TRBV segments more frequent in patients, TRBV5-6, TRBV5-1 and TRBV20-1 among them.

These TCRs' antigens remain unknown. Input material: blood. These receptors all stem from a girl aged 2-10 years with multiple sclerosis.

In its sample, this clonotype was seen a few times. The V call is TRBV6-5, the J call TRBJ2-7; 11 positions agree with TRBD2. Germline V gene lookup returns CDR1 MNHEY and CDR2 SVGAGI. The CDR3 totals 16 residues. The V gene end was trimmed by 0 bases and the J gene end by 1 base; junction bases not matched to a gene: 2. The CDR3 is CASSYSGTSGSYEQYF. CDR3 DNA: TGTGCCAGCAGTTACTCAGGGACTAGCGGTTCCTACGAGCAGTACTTC.

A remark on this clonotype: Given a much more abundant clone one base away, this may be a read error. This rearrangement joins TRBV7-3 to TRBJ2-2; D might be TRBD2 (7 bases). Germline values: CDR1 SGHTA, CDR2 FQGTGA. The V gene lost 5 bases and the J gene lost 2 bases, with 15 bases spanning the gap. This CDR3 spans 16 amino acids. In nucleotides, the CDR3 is TGTGCCAGCAGCCGCGGGGGCCCAAGCAACACCGGGGAGCTGTTTTTT. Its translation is CASSRGGPSNTGELFF.

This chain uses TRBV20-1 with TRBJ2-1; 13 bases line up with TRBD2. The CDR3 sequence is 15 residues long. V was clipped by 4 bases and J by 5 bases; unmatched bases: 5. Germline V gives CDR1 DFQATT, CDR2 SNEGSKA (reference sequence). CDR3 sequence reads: CSATSGTSGDNEQFF. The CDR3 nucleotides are TGCAGTGCTACGTCCGGGACTAGCGGGGACAATGAGCAGTTCTTC.

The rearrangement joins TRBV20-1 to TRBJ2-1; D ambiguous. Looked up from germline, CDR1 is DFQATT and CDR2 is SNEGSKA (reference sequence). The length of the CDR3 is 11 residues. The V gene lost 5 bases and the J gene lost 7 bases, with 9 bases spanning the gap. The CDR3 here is CSAFRPNEQFF. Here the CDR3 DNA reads TGCAGTGCTTTCCGTCCGAATGAGCAGTTCTTC.

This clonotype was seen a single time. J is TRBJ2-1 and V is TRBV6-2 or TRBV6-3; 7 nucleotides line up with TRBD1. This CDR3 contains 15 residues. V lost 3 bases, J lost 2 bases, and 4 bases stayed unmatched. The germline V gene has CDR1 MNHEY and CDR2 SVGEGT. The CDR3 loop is CASSYFGTAYNEQFF. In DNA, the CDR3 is TGTGCCAGCAGTTATTTCGGGACAGCCTACAATGAGCAGTTCTTC.

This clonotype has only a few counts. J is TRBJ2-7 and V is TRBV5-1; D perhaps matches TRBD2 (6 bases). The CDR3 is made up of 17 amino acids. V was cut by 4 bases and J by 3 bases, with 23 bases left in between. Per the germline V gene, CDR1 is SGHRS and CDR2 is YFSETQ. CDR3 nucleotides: TGCGCCAGCAGCGAAAACCGGCTAGCGTTCACCCACTACGAGCAGTACTTC. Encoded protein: CASSENRLAFTHYEQYF.

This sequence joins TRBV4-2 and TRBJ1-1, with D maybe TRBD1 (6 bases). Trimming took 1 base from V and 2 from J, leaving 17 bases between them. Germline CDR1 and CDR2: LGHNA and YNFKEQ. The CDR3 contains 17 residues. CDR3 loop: CASSQVSTGTRNTEAFF. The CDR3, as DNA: TGTGCCAGCAGCCAAGTCTCCACCGGGACACGAAACACTGAAGCTTTCTTT.

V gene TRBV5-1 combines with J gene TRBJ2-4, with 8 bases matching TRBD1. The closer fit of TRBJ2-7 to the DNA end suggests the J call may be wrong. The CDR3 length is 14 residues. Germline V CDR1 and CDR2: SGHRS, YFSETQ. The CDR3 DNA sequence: TGCGCCAGCAGCTTAAGCAGGGGGCTGGGCGAGCAGTACTTC. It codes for CASSLSRGLGEQYF.

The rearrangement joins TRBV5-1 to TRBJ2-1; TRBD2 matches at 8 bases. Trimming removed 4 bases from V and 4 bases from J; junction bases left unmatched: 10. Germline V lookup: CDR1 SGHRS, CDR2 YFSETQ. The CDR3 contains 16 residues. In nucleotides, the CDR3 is TGCGCCAGCAGCACCGGTCCGGGACTAGGGTACAATGAGCAGTTCTTC. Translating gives CASSTGPGLGYNEQFF. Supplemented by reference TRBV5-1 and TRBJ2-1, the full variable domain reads KAGVTQTPRYLIKTRGQQVTLSCSPISGHRSVSWYQQTPGQGLQFLFEYFSETQRNKGNFPGRFSGRQFSNSRSEMNVSTLELGDSALYLCASSTGPGLGYNEQFFGPGTRLTVL.

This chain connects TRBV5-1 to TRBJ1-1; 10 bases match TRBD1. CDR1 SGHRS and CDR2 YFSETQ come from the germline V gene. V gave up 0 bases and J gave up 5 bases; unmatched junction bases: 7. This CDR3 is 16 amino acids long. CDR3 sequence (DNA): TGCGCCAGCAGCTTGGGACAGGGGGCGATGTCGACTGAAGCTTTCTTT. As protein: CASSLGQGAMSTEAFF. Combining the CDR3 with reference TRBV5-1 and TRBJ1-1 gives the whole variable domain KAGVTQTPRYLIKTRGQQVTLSCSPISGHRSVSWYQQTPGQGLQFLFEYFSETQRNKGNFPGRFSGRQFSNSRSEMNVSTLELGDSALYLCASSLGQGAMSTEAFFGQGTRLTVV.

CDR3 sequence reads: CASSLAAHTIYF. For the CDR3, the DNA is TGTGCCAGCAGTTTAGCCGCTCACACCATATATTTT. The V call is TRBV28, the J call TRBJ1-3; D remains unclear. V lost 2 bases, J lost 8 bases, and 7 bases lay in between. CDR1 and CDR2 from the germline V gene are MDHEN and SYDVKM. The CDR3 runs to 12 residues.

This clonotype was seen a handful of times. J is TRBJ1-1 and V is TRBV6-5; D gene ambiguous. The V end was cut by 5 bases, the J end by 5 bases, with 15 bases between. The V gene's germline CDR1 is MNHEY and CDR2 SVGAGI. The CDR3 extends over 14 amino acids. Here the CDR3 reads CASSRPEGRTEAFF. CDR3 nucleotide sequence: TGTGCCAGCAGTAGGCCTGAGGGTCGGACTGAAGCTTTCTTT.

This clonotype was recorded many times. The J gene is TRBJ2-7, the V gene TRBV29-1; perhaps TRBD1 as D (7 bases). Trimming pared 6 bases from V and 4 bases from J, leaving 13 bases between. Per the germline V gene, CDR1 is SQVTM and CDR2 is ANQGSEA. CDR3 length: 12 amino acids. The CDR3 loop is CSVRGQLYEQYF. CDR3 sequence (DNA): TGCAGCGTGCGGGGACAGCTTTACGAGCAGTACTTC.

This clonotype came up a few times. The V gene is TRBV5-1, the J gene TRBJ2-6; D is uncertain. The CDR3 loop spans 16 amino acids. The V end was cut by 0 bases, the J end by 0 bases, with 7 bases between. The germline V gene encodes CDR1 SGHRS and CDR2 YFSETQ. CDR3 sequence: CASSLVKGSGANVLTF. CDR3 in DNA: TGCGCCAGCAGCTTGGTGAAAGGCTCTGGGGCCAACGTCCTGACTTTC.

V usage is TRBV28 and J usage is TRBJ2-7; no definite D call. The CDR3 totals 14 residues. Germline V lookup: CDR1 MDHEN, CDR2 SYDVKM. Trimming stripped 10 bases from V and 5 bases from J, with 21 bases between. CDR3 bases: TGTGCCACCAAGAGGAGAACAGTGTCTAACGAGCAGTACTTC. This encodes CATKRRTVSNEQYF.

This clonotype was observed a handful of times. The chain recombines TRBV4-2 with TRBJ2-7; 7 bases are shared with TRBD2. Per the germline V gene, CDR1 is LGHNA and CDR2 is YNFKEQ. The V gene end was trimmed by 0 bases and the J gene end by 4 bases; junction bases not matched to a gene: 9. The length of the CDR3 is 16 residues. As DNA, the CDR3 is TGTGCCAGCAGCCAAGATCTCCCTGGCGGGAGTTACGAGCAGTACTTC. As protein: CASSQDLPGGSYEQYF.

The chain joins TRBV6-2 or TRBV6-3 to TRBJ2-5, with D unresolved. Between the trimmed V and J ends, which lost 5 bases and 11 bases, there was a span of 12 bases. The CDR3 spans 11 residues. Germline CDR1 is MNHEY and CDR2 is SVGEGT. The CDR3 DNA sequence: TGTGCCAGCAGTAGCTCGAGGAGACAGTACTTC. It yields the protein CASSSSRRQYF.

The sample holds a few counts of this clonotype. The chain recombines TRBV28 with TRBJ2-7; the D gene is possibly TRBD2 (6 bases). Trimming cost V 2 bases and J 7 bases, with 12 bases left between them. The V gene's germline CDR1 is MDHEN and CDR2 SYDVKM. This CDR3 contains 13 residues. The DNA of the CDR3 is TGTGCCAGCAGTTTACCCAGCGGAGGGGAGCAGTACTTC. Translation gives CASSLPSGGEQYF.

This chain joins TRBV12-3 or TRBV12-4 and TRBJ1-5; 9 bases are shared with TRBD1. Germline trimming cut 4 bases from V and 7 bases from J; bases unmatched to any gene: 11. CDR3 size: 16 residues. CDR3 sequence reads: CASSSAGTGLGQPQHF. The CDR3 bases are TGTGCCAGCAGTTCCGCCGGGACAGGGCTCGGGCAGCCCCAGCATTTT.

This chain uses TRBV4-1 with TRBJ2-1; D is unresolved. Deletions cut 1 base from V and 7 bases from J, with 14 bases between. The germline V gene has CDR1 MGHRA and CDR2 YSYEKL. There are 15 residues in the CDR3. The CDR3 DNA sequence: TGCGCCAGCAGCCAAGTCCCCTTTACGCCGAATGAGCAGTTCTTC. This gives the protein CASSQVPFTPNEQFF.

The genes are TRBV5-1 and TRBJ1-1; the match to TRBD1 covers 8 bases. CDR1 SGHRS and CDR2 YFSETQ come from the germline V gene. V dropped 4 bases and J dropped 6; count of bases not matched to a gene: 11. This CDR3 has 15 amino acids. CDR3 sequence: CASSGQGWERAEAFF. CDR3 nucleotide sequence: TGCGCCAGCAGCGGACAGGGTTGGGAAAGGGCTGAAGCTTTCTTT.

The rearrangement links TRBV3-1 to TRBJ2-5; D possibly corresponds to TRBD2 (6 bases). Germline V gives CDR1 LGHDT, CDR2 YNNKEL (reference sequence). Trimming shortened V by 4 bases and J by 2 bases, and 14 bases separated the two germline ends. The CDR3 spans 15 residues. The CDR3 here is CASSPSPGTQETQYF. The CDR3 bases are TGTGCCAGCAGCCCCAGTCCCGGGACTCAAGAGACCCAGTACTTC.

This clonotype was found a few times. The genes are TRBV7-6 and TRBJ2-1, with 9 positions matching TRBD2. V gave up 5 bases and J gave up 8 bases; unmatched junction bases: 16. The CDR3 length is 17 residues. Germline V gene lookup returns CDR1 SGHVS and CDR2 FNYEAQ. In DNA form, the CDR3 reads TGTGCCAGCAGCAAGAGGGTTGGGTCTAGCGGGGCCGATGAGCAGTTCTTC. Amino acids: CASSKRVGSSGADEQFF.

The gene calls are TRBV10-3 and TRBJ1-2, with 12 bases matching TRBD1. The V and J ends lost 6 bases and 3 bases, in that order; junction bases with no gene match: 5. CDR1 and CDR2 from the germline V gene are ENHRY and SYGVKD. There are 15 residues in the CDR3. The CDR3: CAISDGTGGHYGYTF. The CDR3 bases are TGTGCCATCAGCGACGGGACAGGGGGCCACTATGGCTACACCTTC.

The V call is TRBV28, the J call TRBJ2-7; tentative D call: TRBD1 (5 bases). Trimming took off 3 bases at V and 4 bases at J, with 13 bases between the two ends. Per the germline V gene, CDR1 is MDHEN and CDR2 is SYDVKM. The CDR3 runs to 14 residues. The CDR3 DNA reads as TGTGCCAGCAGTTTCGGCCAGGGAAAGTACGAGCAGTACTTC. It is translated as CASSFGQGKYEQYF.

Here the CDR3 reads CSARDLATRFYNEQFF. The CDR3 coding sequence is TGCAGTGCTAGAGATCTCGCGACTAGGTTCTACAATGAGCAGTTCTTC. The chain couples TRBV20-1 to TRBJ2-1, with a weak D call TRBD2 (6 bases). The CDR3 extends over 16 amino acids. Looked up from germline, CDR1 is DFQATT and CDR2 is SNEGSKA (reference sequence). The ends were cut back, 0 bases at V and 3 bases at J, with 15 bases in the middle.